The 13 T cell receptor beta chains listed next were all sequenced from one sample in a study of control samples from healthy donors and cancer patients. Only in-frame clones appear in the TCRdb table, and some are missing; sequencing was by immunoSEQ multiplex PCR. This sample yields 100,000 to 150,000 clones, of which around nine tenths are seen a single time; 2% to 3% belongs to the top ten. The specimen sequenced was blood. These receptors were obtained from a man aged 35 to 55 in good health.

To note about this clone: This sample also contains other DNA sequences that code for the same CDR3. The chain's CDR3 is CASSAGSGETQYF. The DNA of the CDR3 is TGTGCCAGCAGTGCAGGGAGCGGGGAGACCCAGTACTTC. The chain joins TRBV2 to TRBJ2-5; D is perhaps TRBD2 (6 bases). Trimming took off 4 bases at V and 5 bases at J, with 11 bases between the two ends. In germline, CDR1 is SNHLY, CDR2 FYNNEI. The CDR3 length is 13 residues.

V is TRBV5-8 and J is TRBJ2-5, with unresolved D. CDR1 is SGHTS and CDR2 is YDEGEE in the germline V gene. The CDR3 extends over 18 amino acids. V was pared by 2 bases and J by 4 bases, with 24 bases between. The CDR3 region is CASSLGFARESFGETQYF. CDR3 sequence (DNA): TGTGCCAGCAGCTTAGGTTTTGCAAGGGAATCATTTGGAGAGACCCAGTACTTC.

The J gene is TRBJ2-3, the V gene TRBV2; TRBD2 matches 14 bases. J lost 4 bases, V lost 6 bases, and 3 bases had no gene match. The CDR3 runs 15 residues. CDR1 is SNHLY, CDR2 FYNNEI, per germline. In DNA form, the CDR3 reads TGTGCCAGCAGAACGACTAGCGGGGGGGCAGATACGCAGTATTTT. Its protein product is CASRTTSGGADTQYF.

The rearrangement uses TRBV7-3 and TRBJ2-3; no definite D call. V dropped 1 base and J dropped 2 bases, with 4 bases sitting between them. CDR1 is SGHTA, CDR2 FQGTGA, per germline. This CDR3 contains 13 residues. CDR3 sequence (DNA): TGTGCCAGCAGCTTAAGAGACACAGATACGCAGTATTTT. It specifies CASSLRDTDTQYF.

The chain couples TRBV5-8 to TRBJ1-2; 9 positions match TRBD1. The CDR3 loop spans 14 amino acids. The V gene end was trimmed by 1 base and the J gene end by 8 bases; junction bases not matched to a gene: 6. The germline gives CDR1 SGHTS, CDR2 YDEGEE. This CDR3 is CASSLWGTGKGYTF. CDR3 in DNA: TGTGCCAGCAGCTTGTGGGGGACAGGGAAAGGCTACACCTTC.

This chain connects TRBV19 to TRBJ2-4; a weak D match, TRBD1 (6 bases). Deletions cut 3 bases from V and 7 bases from J, with 13 bases between. The germline V gene encodes CDR1 LNHDA and CDR2 SQIVND (reference sequence). This CDR3 has 14 residues. CDR3 amino acids: CASSISGRGNIQYF. The CDR3 DNA follows: TGTGCCAGTAGTATCTCGGGCAGGGGCAACATTCAGTACTTC. The variable domain in full, completed from reference TRBV19 and TRBJ2-4, reads DGGITQSPKYLFRKEGQNVTLSCEQNLNHDAMYWYRQDPGQGLRLIYYSQIVNDFQKGDIAEGYSVSREKKESFPLTVTSAQKNPTAFYLCASSISGRGNIQYFGAGTRLSVL.

This chain joins TRBV7-3 and TRBJ2-5; TRBD2 agrees at 8 bases. CDR3 length: 15 residues. Germline CDR1 SGHTA, CDR2 FQGTGA. With 1 base clipped from V and 5 bases from J, the junction kept 6 bases outside the gene matches. The CDR3 sequence is CASSLIGGVLETQYF. The CDR3 nucleotides are TGTGCCAGCAGCTTAATCGGGGGGGTGTTGGAGACCCAGTACTTC. The variable domain in full, completed from reference TRBV7-3 and TRBJ2-5, reads GAGVSQTPSNKVTEKGKYVELRCDPISGHTALYWYRQSLGQGPEFLIYFQGTGAADDSGLPNDRFFAVRPEGSVSTLKIQRTERGDSAVYLCASSLIGGVLETQYFGPGTRLLVL.

The chain employs TRBV15 and TRBJ2-3; D is possibly TRBD1 or TRBD2 (6 bases each). The V end was cut by 8 bases, the J end by 1 base, with 13 bases between. CDR1 is LNHNV and CDR2 is YYDKDF in the germline V gene (reference sequence). The CDR3 covers 14 residues. CDR3 region: CATGGNRGTDTQYF. DNA for the CDR3: TGTGCCACCGGGGGGAACAGGGGCACAGATACGCAGTATTTT.

The genes are TRBV27 and TRBJ2-2; unclear D gene. Trimming removed 6 bases at V and 6 bases at J, with 11 bases between. This CDR3 has 13 amino acids. Germline CDR1 MNHEY, CDR2 SMNVEV (reference sequence). CDR3 loop: CASSLWVAGELFF. CDR3 DNA sequence: TGTGCCAGCAGCCTATGGGTGGCCGGGGAGCTGTTTTTT.

The chain carries TRBV19 and TRBJ2-5, with 7 bases lining up with TRBD2. The J segment lost 5 bases and the V segment lost 5 bases, leaving 8 bases of the junction unmatched. Germline V CDR1 and CDR2: LNHDA, SQIVND (reference sequence). The CDR3 spans 14 residues. CDR3 protein: CASSWPGRWETQYF. CDR3 nucleotides: TGTGCCAGTAGTTGGCCCGGGAGGTGGGAGACCCAGTACTTC. Full variable domain (outside the CDR3, taken from reference TRBV19 and TRBJ2-5): DGGITQSPKYLFRKEGQNVTLSCEQNLNHDAMYWYRQDPGQGLRLIYYSQIVNDFQKGDIAEGYSVSREKKESFPLTVTSAQKNPTAFYLCASSWPGRWETQYFGPGTRLLVL.

This chain's CDR3 is CASSLLAGGPDTQYF. DNA for the CDR3: TGTGCCAGCAGCCTACTAGCGGGGGGTCCAGATACGCAGTATTTT. The chain links TRBV3-1 (or the pseudogene TRBV3-2) to TRBJ2-3, with 12 bases matching TRBD2. CDR3 size: 15 residues. Germline-derived CDR1 and CDR2 are LGHDT and YNNKEL (reference sequence). V lost 4 bases and J lost 4; bases outside the gene matches: 3.

V and J are TRBV19 and TRBJ1-1, with D unresolved. The CDR3 is 13 amino acids. CDR1 is LNHDA and CDR2 is SQIVND in the germline V gene (reference sequence). Trimming took 8 bases from V and 3 from J, leaving 13 bases between them. The CDR3 DNA reads as TGTGCCAGTTTTGTCTTCGGGCACACTGAAGCTTTCTTT. Protein product: CASFVFGHTEAFF.

This clone was seen more than once but under ten times. This sequence joins TRBV4-2 and TRBJ1-2; D gene uncertain. The V gene's germline CDR1 is LGHNA and CDR2 YNFKEQ. The ends were cut back, 0 bases at V and 4 bases at J, with 12 bases in the middle. The CDR3 is 15 residues long. CDR3 sequence reads: CASSQDLGVGYGYTF. The CDR3 DNA reads as TGTGCCAGCAGCCAAGACCTCGGGGTCGGCTATGGCTACACCTTC.